This T cell receptor (beta chain) is from a study of T cell responses to AZD1222 COVID-19 vaccine. Notes on the study in general: Seropositivity was recorded at baseline in only a handful of AZD1222 recipients. An increase in Spike-specific TCR breadth and depth was observed after two AZD1222 doses. Clonal diversity was possibly underestimated, and the donors were mostly white British, with more females. Unmutated regions of variants are reportedly targeted by nearly half of spike-specific TCRs.

Generated by immunoSEQ multiplex PCR, the TCRdb table keeps only in-frame clones and is missing some. The sample contains some 190,000 clones, less than 95% of which appear only once. Details on this clone: Its cognate antigen is unknown.

V shed 3 bases and J shed 4 bases, with 9 bases lying between them. The CDR3 extends over 13 amino acids. Germline lookup yields CDR1 LNHDA and CDR2 SQIVND (reference sequence). The chain couples TRBV19 to TRBJ2-5; D is possibly TRBD2 (5 bases). Sequencing used peripheral blood, obtained 28 days after the second dose of the MenACWY control vaccine. The clonotype originates from an adult who received the MenACWY meningococcal vaccine as a control. For the CDR3, the DNA is TGTGCCAGTAGTATCACTCGGGGAGAGACCCAGTACTTC. Translation: CASSITRGETQYF.